This TCR beta chain appears in the sequencing data of a study of blood T cells in healthy people across ages. The CDR3 consists of 15 residues. Germline-derived CDR1 and CDR2 are DFQATT and SNEGSKA (reference sequence). V was trimmed by 0 bases and J by 3 bases, leaving 12 bases between them. Study-level results: The study found more naive CD4+ cells and higher diversity in long-lived than aged donors. A strong correlation between TCR beta diversity and naive T cell percentage was seen.

With a J-beta primer mix and a sample-barcoded 5' primer, a second PCR ran about 7 to 12 cycles. MiXCR was run by TCRdb on the 5' RACE reads, yielding one entry per CDR3 protein. The repertoire holds fewer than 800,000 distinct CDR3 sequences, with approximately 50% as singletons. Turning to this clonotype: Its specificity is unknown.

The sample was blood. This sequence was found in a woman aged 60-70 years in good health. V usage is TRBV20-1 and J usage is TRBJ1-5, with a weak D call TRBD1 (5 bases). The CDR3 reads CSARELPGPNQPQHF. CDR3 bases: TGCAGTGCTAGAGAGCTCCCGGGGCCCAATCAGCCCCAGCATTTT.